The 14 T cell receptor beta chains reported below all come from one sample, sequenced in a study of early T cells in non-severe SARS-CoV-2 infection. TCRdb ran MiXCR on the 5' RACE reads and lists one entry per CDR3 protein. The repertoire holds 55,000 to 65,000 distinct CDR3 sequences, 10% to 15% seen once, with roughly 1.4% in the top ten. The source material was whole blood, sampled at baseline. The receptors derive from an adult who was a healthcare worker with PCR-confirmed SARS-CoV-2 infection or an uninfected control (not recorded which).

This rearrangement joins TRBV29-1 to TRBJ1-1; no firm D call. Trimming pared 3 bases from V and 0 bases from J, leaving 8 bases between. The CDR3 has 13 amino acids. Germline V CDR1 and CDR2: SQVTM, ANQGSEA. This chain's CDR3 is CSVERPLNTEAFF. The CDR3 nucleotides read TGCAGCGTTGAGAGGCCTCTGAACACTGAAGCTTTCTTT.

The J gene is TRBJ1-1, the V gene TRBV20-1; D ambiguous. The V and J ends lost 3 bases and 2 bases respectively, with 10 bases between them. The CDR3 length is 13 residues. The germline gives CDR1 DFQATT, CDR2 SNEGSKA (reference sequence). CDR3 sequence reads: CSARRTFNTEAFF. The DNA of the CDR3 is TGCAGTGCTAGGAGGACTTTCAACACTGAAGCTTTCTTT.

The chain couples TRBV2 to TRBJ1-1; D gene uncertain. V lost 7 bases, J lost 3 bases, and 15 bases lay in between. The length of the CDR3 is 14 residues. Germline CDR1 reads SNHLY; CDR2 reads FYNNEI. This CDR3 is CASTQFDRYTEAFF. The DNA for the CDR3 is TGTGCCAGCACCCAATTCGACCGATACACTGAAGCTTTCTTT. Full variable domain (outside the CDR3, taken from reference TRBV2 and TRBJ1-1): EPEVTQTPSHQVTQMGQEVILRCVPISNHLYFYWYRQILGQKVEFLVSFYNNEISEKSEIFDDQFSVERPDGSNFTLKIRSTKLEDSAMYFCASTQFDRYTEAFFGQGTRLTVV.

This clonotype was picked up many times. The chain uses TRBV19 and TRBJ2-1; 7 bases agree with TRBD1. The germline V gene has CDR1 LNHDA and CDR2 SQIVND (reference sequence). J gave up 5 bases and V 7 bases, and 17 bases lay outside the gene matches. This CDR3 comprises 17 residues. The CDR3 reads CASTSRVQGDLNNEQFF. As DNA, the CDR3 is TGTGCCAGTACCTCGAGGGTCCAGGGGGATTTAAACAATGAGCAGTTCTTC.

This clonotype was counted ten times or more. V and J are TRBV5-1 and TRBJ1-1; 8 nucleotides agree with TRBD1. The CDR3 is 14 residues long. The V gene end was trimmed by 4 bases and the J gene end by 4 bases; junction bases not matched to a gene: 6. The germline V gene has CDR1 SGHRS and CDR2 YFSETQ. The CDR3 sequence: CASSPRTGFTEAFF. CDR3 DNA: TGCGCCAGCAGCCCCCGGACAGGGTTCACTGAAGCTTTCTTT.

J is TRBJ2-1 and V is TRBV19; D might be TRBD2 (6 bases). Trimming took off 3 bases at V and 2 bases at J, with 14 bases between the two ends. Germline V gene data show CDR1 as LNHDA and CDR2 as SQIVND (reference sequence). The CDR3 length is 16 residues. In nucleotides, the CDR3 is TGTGCCAGTAGTATGTATGGCGGAGGGGCCTACAATGAGCAGTTCTTC. It yields the protein CASSMYGGGAYNEQFF.

With regard to this clonotype: No DNA is shown, since the ends of the CDR3 on it are uncertain; the CDR3 is the one TCRdb lists. This sequence joins TRBV7-5 and TRBJ1-4. TRBV7-5 is a known pseudogene. Termini included, the CDR3 measures 18 amino acids. The CDR3 reads CISVPEAVQISTNEKLFF.

This clonotype showed up just a few times. The chain joins TRBV7-2 to TRBJ1-1, with D possibly being TRBD1 (6 bases). V was cut by 5 bases and J by 2 bases, with 12 bases left in between. CDR1 SGHTA and CDR2 FQGNSA come from the germline V gene. There are 14 residues in the CDR3. The DNA for the CDR3 is TGTGCCAGCAGCGGAACAGGGCAAAACACTGAAGCTTTCTTT. Protein: CASSGTGQNTEAFF.

The chain combines TRBV20-1 with TRBJ2-7, with 8 bases matching TRBD2. Germline CDR1 DFQATT, CDR2 SNEGSKA (reference sequence). V lost 0 bases and J lost 5; bases outside the gene matches: 6. CDR3 length: 14 residues. This chain's CDR3 is CSARDQKRENEQYF. CDR3 in DNA: TGCAGTGCTAGAGATCAGAAGCGGGAGAACGAGCAGTACTTC.

The rearrangement uses TRBV6-1 and TRBJ2-3; D is uncertain. Looked up from germline, CDR1 is MNHNS and CDR2 is SASEGT. The CDR3 loop spans 12 amino acids. Deletions cut 2 bases from V and 14 bases from J, with 14 bases between. DNA of the CDR3: TGTGCCAGCAGTGAACCAGCCCCCTATCCGTATTTT. Its protein is CASSEPAPYPYF.

The chain couples TRBV7-6 to TRBJ2-1; perhaps TRBD2 as D (6 bases). The CDR3 runs 16 residues. Trimming took 5 bases from V and 3 from J, leaving 17 bases between them. CDR1 is SGHVS and CDR2 is FNYEAQ in the germline V gene. CDR3 in DNA: TGTGCCAGCAGCCACAGAGGGGCGGGAAACTACAATGAGCAGTTCTTC. This encodes CASSHRGAGNYNEQFF.

Only a few counts were recorded for this clonotype. The CDR3 region has the DNA TGTGCCAGCAGCCGCCCGACAGGAGGAGGGGAGACCCAGTACTTC. The encoded protein is CASSRPTGGGETQYF. The chain links TRBV7-2 to TRBJ2-5, with D perhaps TRBD1 or TRBD2 (6 bases each). Germline loops: CDR1 SGHTA, CDR2 FQGNSA. The CDR3 runs to 15 residues. Trimming removed 5 bases at V and 5 bases at J, with 18 bases between.

This clonotype has only a few counts. The chain combines TRBV6-6 with TRBJ1-1; 8 positions match TRBD1. Germline CDR1 MNHNY, CDR2 SVGAGI (reference sequence). This CDR3 comprises 16 residues. Losses at the gene ends were 6 bases for V and 1 base for J; bases not matched to a gene: 10. The CDR3 loop is CASSLTDRVENTEAFF. The CDR3 region has the DNA TGTGCCAGCAGCCTTACGGACAGGGTAGAGAACACTGAAGCTTTCTTT.

This clonotype showed up many times. The J gene is TRBJ2-7, the V gene TRBV18; TRBD1 agrees at 9 bases. The CDR3 length is 13 residues. V lost 4 bases to trimming and J lost 6 bases; unmatched junction nucleotides: 4. The germline CDR1 and CDR2 sequences are KGHSH and LQKENI. The CDR3: CASSRKDRGEQYF. The CDR3 coding sequence is TGTGCCAGCTCACGCAAGGACAGGGGCGAGCAGTACTTC.